These T cell receptor beta chains were read from a single sample in a study of response to subunit inactivated influenza vaccine. One entry per CDR3 protein results from TCRdb running MiXCR on the RT-PCR reads. The sample has 500,000 to 600,000 distinct CDR3 sequences; about 12% are singletons. This sample comprised PBMCs from blood, obtained on the day of vaccination. The receptors were gathered from a man in his fifties or sixties who received an inactivated influenza vaccine. Both conserved end residues are part of each CDR3. Each record gives: V gene, CDR3 length, CDR3 protein.

v_call: TRBV4-3; cdr3_length: 16; cdr3_aa: CASSQDWGQGGEKLFF
v_call: TRBV12-3/TRBV12-4; cdr3_length: 16; cdr3_aa: CASSLARDRGNQPQHF
v_call: TRBV6-5; cdr3_length: 16; cdr3_aa: CASSYSSTGGTDTQYF
v_call: TRBV7-2; cdr3_length: 13; cdr3_aa: CATKAASSYEQYF
v_call: TRBV5-1; cdr3_length: 17; cdr3_aa: CASSRILDSVAGTEAFF
v_call: TRBV5-5; cdr3_length: 13; cdr3_aa: CASSVTGKTEAFF
v_call: TRBV27; cdr3_length: 13; cdr3_aa: CASRGRWSYEQYF
v_call: TRBV14; cdr3_length: 16; cdr3_aa: CASSQEEWGRGYEQYF
v_call: TRBV4-1; cdr3_length: 16; cdr3_aa: CASSQEEQGRYNEQFF
v_call: TRBV29-1; cdr3_length: 15; cdr3_aa: CSVVGTGLPTDTQYF
v_call: TRBV24-1; cdr3_length: 14; cdr3_aa: CATSARTSTDTQYF
v_call: TRBV29-1; cdr3_length: 15; cdr3_aa: CSVASTSGPYNEQFF
v_call: TRBV10-2; cdr3_length: 13; cdr3_aa: CASRNNNNSPLHF
v_call: TRBV6-1; cdr3_length: 16; cdr3_aa: CASNERQGVPPQPQHF
v_call: TRBV28; cdr3_length: 15; cdr3_aa: CASKPGTSGGREQFF
v_call: TRBV18; cdr3_length: 14; cdr3_aa: CASSPLEGSYEQFF
v_call: TRBV4-3; cdr3_length: 16; cdr3_aa: CASSQDLGGINQPQHF
v_call: TRBV9; cdr3_length: 12; cdr3_aa: CASSGQYGELFF
v_call: TRBV3-1; cdr3_length: 16; cdr3_aa: CASSQAVGAYQETQYF
v_call: TRBV7-9; cdr3_length: 14; cdr3_aa: CASSLARRSYEQYF
v_call: TRBV7-6; cdr3_length: 13; cdr3_aa: CASSKRNRYEQYF
v_call: TRBV7-2; cdr3_length: 14; cdr3_aa: CASSLHNSNQPQHF
v_call: TRBV7-2; cdr3_length: 14; cdr3_aa: CASSLRDSYYEQYF
v_call: TRBV20-1; cdr3_length: 14; cdr3_aa: CSARRPTNTGELFF
v_call: TRBV27; cdr3_length: 15; cdr3_aa: CASRAAGQSGTEAFF
v_call: TRBV20-1; cdr3_length: 13; cdr3_aa: CSASPGSSYEQYF
v_call: TRBV12-3/TRBV12-4; cdr3_length: 14; cdr3_aa: CASRKGTGSSPLHF
v_call: TRBV28; cdr3_length: 13; cdr3_aa: CASTFYSNQPQHF
v_call: TRBV11-3; cdr3_length: 16; cdr3_aa: CASSLDIGSSYNEQFF
v_call: TRBV7-2; cdr3_length: 15; cdr3_aa: CASSLASRIGNEQFF
v_call: TRBV7-2; cdr3_length: 14; cdr3_aa: CASSLRGRDTEAFF
v_call: TRBV12-3/TRBV12-4; cdr3_length: 15; cdr3_aa: CASRQQGAGTDTQYF
v_call: TRBV6-5; cdr3_length: 16; cdr3_aa: CASSYSIQGAVYEQYF
v_call: TRBV12-3/TRBV12-4; cdr3_length: 15; cdr3_aa: CASSPIGGGAGELFF
v_call: TRBV7-8; cdr3_length: 16; cdr3_aa: CASSWGQGINTGELFF
v_call: TRBV11-2; cdr3_length: 14; cdr3_aa: CASSPGTFFGEQYF
v_call: TRBV3-1; cdr3_length: 12; cdr3_aa: CASSQDVLWLAF
v_call: TRBV20-1; cdr3_length: 13; cdr3_aa: CSARGLENTEAFF
v_call: TRBV5-1; cdr3_length: 15; cdr3_aa: CASSATGTEGTEAFF
v_call: TRBV12-3/TRBV12-4; cdr3_length: 12; cdr3_aa: CASSVQQGEAFF
v_call: TRBV20-1; cdr3_length: 17; cdr3_aa: CSARDSTGGASYNEQFF
v_call: TRBV12-3/TRBV12-4; cdr3_length: 17; cdr3_aa: CASSLLVWTGGGGELFF
v_call: TRBV5-1; cdr3_length: 16; cdr3_aa: CASRSQGPVIGNPAFF
v_call: TRBV20-1; cdr3_length: 13; cdr3_aa: CSALGGSSYEQYF
v_call: TRBV6-2/TRBV6-3; cdr3_length: 16; cdr3_aa: CASSYVAGSGPGELFF
v_call: TRBV10-2; cdr3_length: 16; cdr3_aa: CASSDLRAQVNTEAFF
v_call: TRBV5-5; cdr3_length: 16; cdr3_aa: CASSLRQGALLGKLFF
v_call: TRBV14; cdr3_length: 13; cdr3_aa: CASSQFGSGPAFF
v_call: TRBV6-5; cdr3_length: 15; cdr3_aa: CASSYGVGVNTEAFF
v_call: TRBV7-2; cdr3_length: 13; cdr3_aa: CASSRGVGAALYF
v_call: TRBV20-1; cdr3_length: 16; cdr3_aa: CSARDGGKLRNYAYTF
v_call: TRBV11-2; cdr3_length: 13; cdr3_aa: CASITVGHTEAFF
v_call: TRBV7-2; cdr3_length: 15; cdr3_aa: CASSTMGQSKETQYF
v_call: TRBV20-1; cdr3_length: 15; cdr3_aa: CSATSGNWVRDTQYF
v_call: TRBV29-1; cdr3_length: 13; cdr3_aa: CSVVGRSLGTQYF